The 15 T cell receptor beta chains listed next were all sequenced from one sample in a study of cytomegalovirus exposure and HLA in healthy donors (dated by TCRdb to between 2016 and 2019). Library construction relied on the immunoSEQ multiplex PCR assay. A mixture of 60 forward primers for TCR Vbeta segments and 13 reverse primers for TCR Jbeta segments was used in the multiplex PCR. The immuneACCESS repertoire file appears here via TCRdb, limited to in-frame rearrangements. These files lack a portion of the clones; in checked studies, under half of the deficit traces to unresolved V genes, and the cause of the others is not known. This sample holds about 150,000 clones; approximately 87% were observed only once. Together, the top ten hold 4% to 6.5% of the sample. The source material was PBMCs. These receptors all stem from a woman in her twenties or thirties in good health and CMV-seronegative.

This sequence joins TRBV7-8 and TRBJ2-3; TRBD2 matches 9 bases. CDR1 SGHVS and CDR2 FQNEAQ come from the germline V gene. CDR3 length: 15 residues. Losses at the gene ends were 5 bases for V and 3 bases for J; bases not matched to a gene: 6. The CDR3 DNA reads TGTGCCAGCAGCCCAAAACTAGCGGGTACAGATACGCAGTATTTT. This codes for CASSPKLAGTDTQYF.

J is TRBJ1-5 and V is TRBV6-6; 7 nucleotides line up with TRBD1. The CDR3 extends over 15 amino acids. Trimming cost V 6 bases and J 6 bases; bases outside gene matches: 11. CDR1 MNHNY and CDR2 SVGAGI come from the germline V gene (reference sequence). CDR3 in DNA: TGTGCCAGCAGCGGCCGGACAGGAGGGGTTCAGCCCCAGCATTTT. Amino acids: CASSGRTGGVQPQHF.

The CDR3 reads CASRETGGFTEAFF. The CDR3 coding sequence is TGTGCCAGCAGGGAAACAGGGGGCTTCACTGAAGCTTTCTTT. The chain is built from TRBV2 and TRBJ1-1, with 9 bases lining up with TRBD1. CDR3 length equals 14 residues. Germline lookup yields CDR1 SNHLY and CDR2 FYNNEI. The junction had 6 bases not matched to a gene; V was cut back by 6 bases and J by 4 bases.

V gene TRBV9 combines with J gene TRBJ2-5, with TRBD2 identical over 8 bases. Germline V gene sequence: CDR1 SGDLS, CDR2 YYNGEE. The CDR3 contains 18 residues. Germline trimming cut 3 bases from V and 4 bases from J; bases unmatched to any gene: 17. As DNA, the CDR3 is TGTGCCAGCAGCGGCGGCCCTTTGGCGGGGGGACCCCCAGAGACCCAGTACTTC. Protein product: CASSGGPLAGGPPETQYF.

The chain couples TRBV19 to TRBJ1-2, with D perhaps matching TRBD1 (6 bases). Trimming took off 2 bases at V and 4 bases at J, with 8 bases between the two ends. Germline CDR1 reads LNHDA; CDR2 reads SQIVND (reference sequence). This CDR3 is 13 amino acids long. In DNA form, the CDR3 reads TGTGCCAGTAGTATACAGGGGACCTATGGCTACACCTTC. Translating gives CASSIQGTYGYTF.

The CDR3 DNA reads as TGCGCCAGCAGCTTGGAGGACTGGAATAATTCACCCCTCCACTTT. Residues: CASSLEDWNNSPLHF. The chain couples TRBV5-1 to TRBJ1-6; D remains unclear. Trimming left V 0 bases short and J 5 bases short, with 9 bases between. The germline CDR1 and CDR2 sequences are SGHRS and YFSETQ. CDR3 length equals 15 residues.

The CDR3 DNA sequence: TGTGCCAGCAGGGCTAGCGGGGCCCACTACGAGCAGTACTTC. It yields the protein CASRASGAHYEQYF. V usage is TRBV25-1 and J usage is TRBJ2-7; 9 bases agree with TRBD2. V gave up 6 bases and J gave up 3 bases; unmatched junction bases: 6. CDR1 MGHDK and CDR2 SYGVNS come from the germline V gene. This CDR3 has 14 residues.

The table lists this clone with a count of one. This chain connects TRBV9 to TRBJ2-3; 12 bases are a match to TRBD2. Looked up from germline, CDR1 is SGDLS and CDR2 is YYNGEE. V was pared by 0 bases and J by 7 bases, with 9 bases of the junction left unmatched. CDR3 length: 17 amino acids. The CDR3 loop reads CASSVVPSGRAENTQYF. Written as DNA, the CDR3 is TGTGCCAGCAGCGTAGTACCTAGCGGGAGGGCGGAGAATACGCAGTATTTT.

The CDR3 region is CASSLLASDEQYF. CDR3 nucleotides: TGTGCCAGCAGCTTGTTAGCCTCGGACGAGCAGTACTTC. The chain is built from TRBV5-4 and TRBJ2-7; D unclear. The CDR3 totals 13 residues. Germline-derived CDR1 and CDR2 are SGHNT and YYREEE (reference sequence). Trimming took 1 base from V and 5 from J, leaving 10 bases between them.

In the case of this clone: One junction end disagrees with the germline gene, perhaps due to a read error. This chain uses TRBV29-1 with TRBJ1-1; a weak D match, TRBD1 (5 bases). The germline gives CDR1 SQVTM, CDR2 ANQGSEA. The CDR3 length is 14 residues. CDR3 nucleotide sequence: TGCAGCGTTGACTGGGGCTGGGTGAATACTGAAGCTTTCTTT. Translated: CSVDWGWVNTEAFF. Complete variable domain (other parts from reference TRBV29-1 and TRBJ1-1): SAVISQKPSRDICQRGTSLTIQCQVDSQVTMMFWYRQQPGQSLTLIATANQGSEATYESGFVIDKFPISRPNLTFSTLTVSNMSPEDSSIYLCSVDWGWVNTEAFFGQGTRLTVV.

This clone was picked up a small number of times. The V and J genes are TRBV2 and TRBJ2-5, with D perhaps TRBD1 (6 bases). Trimming removed 3 bases from V and 5 bases from J, with 16 bases in between. CDR3 size: 15 residues. Per the germline V gene, CDR1 is SNHLY and CDR2 is FYNNEI. The CDR3 DNA reads TGTGCCAGCAGTGAGGTGGGACAAACTGGGGAGACCCAGTACTTC. Encoded protein: CASSEVGQTGETQYF.

The chain combines TRBV7-2 with TRBJ2-3, with 9 bases fitting TRBD2. The germline V gene encodes CDR1 SGHTA and CDR2 FQGNSA. Trimming cost V 5 bases and J 5 bases; bases outside gene matches: 5. This CDR3 has 14 amino acids. The CDR3 region is CASSRTSVIDTQYF. The CDR3 coding sequence is TGTGCCAGCAGCCGGACTAGCGTTATAGATACGCAGTATTTT. Based on the CDR3 plus reference TRBV7-2 and TRBJ2-3, the full variable domain is GAGVSQSPSNKVTEKGKDVELRCDPISGHTALYWYRQSLGQGLEFLIYFQGNSAPDKSGLPSDRFSAERTGGSVSTLTIQRTQQEDSAVYLCASSRTSVIDTQYFGPGTRLTVL.

The chain employs TRBV28 and TRBJ2-5; D possibly corresponds to TRBD2 (5 bases). V shed 8 bases and J shed 5 bases, with 12 bases lying between them. The CDR3 covers 12 residues. The germline V gene has CDR1 MDHEN and CDR2 SYDVKM. DNA for the CDR3: TGTGCCAGCGGGAGTTCCGGGGAGACCCAGTACTTC. Translation gives CASGSSGETQYF.

In DNA, the CDR3 is TGTGCCAGTACCTCAACCGGGACTTGGGCTGAAGCTTTCTTT. This codes for CASTSTGTWAEAFF. The rearrangement joins TRBV19 to TRBJ1-1, with TRBD1 as a possible D gene (5 bases). The CDR3 is made up of 14 amino acids. Germline V lookup: CDR1 LNHDA, CDR2 SQIVND (reference sequence). The V end was cut by 7 bases, the J end by 6 bases, with 18 bases between.

The CDR3 loop reads CAWSGGDLEKLFF. The CDR3 DNA reads TGTGCCTGGAGCGGGGGAGATTTGGAAAAACTGTTTTTT. The V call is TRBV30, the J call TRBJ1-4, with a tentative D call TRBD1 (5 bases). Germline CDR1 is GTSNPN and CDR2 is SVGIG (reference sequence). The CDR3 has 13 residues. The V and J ends lost 3 bases and 8 bases respectively, with 13 bases between them.